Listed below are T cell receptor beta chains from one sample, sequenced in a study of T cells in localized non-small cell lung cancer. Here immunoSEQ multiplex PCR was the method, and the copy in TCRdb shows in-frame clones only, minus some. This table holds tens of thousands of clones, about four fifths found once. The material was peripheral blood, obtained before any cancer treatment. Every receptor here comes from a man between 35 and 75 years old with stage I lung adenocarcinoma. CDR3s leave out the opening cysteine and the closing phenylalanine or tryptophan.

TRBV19 ASSIGTGRGGELF
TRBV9 ASSVGLGEETQY
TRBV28 ASSSPGAVFYEQY
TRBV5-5 ASSLLRGADTQY
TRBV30 AWSLQANTGELF
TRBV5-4 ASSPDLPGELF
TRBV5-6 ASSPRTGANVLT
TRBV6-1 ASSSSRETQY
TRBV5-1 ASSSGTWNGYT
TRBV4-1 ASSQVVKNIQY
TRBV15 ATSRDTYEQY
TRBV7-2 ASGYRAPLVGYT
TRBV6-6 ASSIKDRVWLEQY
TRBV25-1 ASTPGVSSLGETQY
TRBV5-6 ASSLGGYPNYGYT
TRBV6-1 ASRTSYEQY
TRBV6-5 ASRPGKVYDQPQH
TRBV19 ASSIGTGGTLQTQY
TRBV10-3 AISESWAAGELF
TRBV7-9 ATSQGWNTGELF
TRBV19 ASSYRSRGEKLF
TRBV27 ASSRTGATGELF
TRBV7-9 ASKEGANTEAF
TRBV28 ASSKASGSSYEQY
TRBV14 ASSQDPGDASNQPQH
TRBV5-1 ASSSGTISGNTIY
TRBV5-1 ASSLRDSSYTAQY
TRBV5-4 ASSPSDRTGWNTEAF
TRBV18 ASSLTIPARRQNTEAF